One and the same sample provided the 4 T cell receptor beta chains below, sequenced in a study of blood T cell repertoires in COVID-19. Repertoires were generated with immunoSEQ multiplex PCR, while TCRdb's copy carries only in-frame clones and drops some. The sample has over 130,000 clones, around 83% seen once. The sample was peripheral blood. The receptors here all came from a man aged 30 to 45 with COVID-19, enrolled during active disease.

The chain links TRBV27 to TRBJ2-1; 7 bases are shared with TRBD2. CDR3 length equals 16 residues. V shed 5 bases, J shed 0 bases, and the junction held 7 bases outside the gene matches. Looked up from germline, CDR1 is MNHEY and CDR2 is SMNVEV (reference sequence). CDR3 protein: CASSQARGSSYNEQFF. The CDR3 DNA sequence: TGTGCCAGCAGTCAGGCGCGGGGGAGCTCCTACAATGAGCAGTTCTTC.

J is TRBJ1-2 and V is TRBV5-1; 8 bases agree with TRBD1. The CDR3 totals 15 residues. J lost 3 bases, V lost 2 bases, and 6 bases had no gene match. In germline, CDR1 is SGHRS, CDR2 YFSETQ. The CDR3 spells CASSLGTGSHYGYTF. CDR3 nucleotides: TGCGCCAGCAGCTTAGGGACAGGTTCTCACTATGGCTACACCTTC.

This sequence joins TRBV9 and TRBJ2-1; 7 nucleotides align to TRBD2. The CDR3 has 18 amino acids. V gave up 0 bases and J gave up 5 bases; unmatched junction bases: 14. Germline values: CDR1 SGDLS, CDR2 YYNGEE. DNA of the CDR3: TGTGCCAGCAGCGTAGCTGGGGGGGACGGGACTTGGAACAATGAGCAGTTCTTC. Translating gives CASSVAGGDGTWNNEQFF.

This clone was seen more than once but under ten times. The chain couples TRBV9 to TRBJ1-3; 11 bases agree with TRBD1. Germline CDR1 and CDR2: SGDLS and YYNGEE. The CDR3 runs 15 residues. After removal of 4 bases from V and 6 bases from J, the junction contained 6 bases not matched to a gene. The CDR3 loop reads CASSKDGQGANTIYF. CDR3 DNA: TGTGCCAGCAGCAAGGATGGACAGGGGGCAAACACCATATATTTT.